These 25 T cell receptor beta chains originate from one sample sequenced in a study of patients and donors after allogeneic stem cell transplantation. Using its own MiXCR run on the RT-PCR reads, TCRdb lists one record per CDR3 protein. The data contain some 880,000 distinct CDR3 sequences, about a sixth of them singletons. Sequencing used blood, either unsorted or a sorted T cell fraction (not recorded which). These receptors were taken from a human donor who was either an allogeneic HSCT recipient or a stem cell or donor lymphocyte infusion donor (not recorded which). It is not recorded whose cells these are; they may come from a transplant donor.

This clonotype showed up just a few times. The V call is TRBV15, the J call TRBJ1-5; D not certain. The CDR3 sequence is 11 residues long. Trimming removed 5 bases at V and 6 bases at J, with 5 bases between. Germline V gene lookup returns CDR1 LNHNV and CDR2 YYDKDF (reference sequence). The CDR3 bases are TGTGCCACCAGCGTCCGTCAGCCCCAGCATTTT. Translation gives CATSVRQPQHF.

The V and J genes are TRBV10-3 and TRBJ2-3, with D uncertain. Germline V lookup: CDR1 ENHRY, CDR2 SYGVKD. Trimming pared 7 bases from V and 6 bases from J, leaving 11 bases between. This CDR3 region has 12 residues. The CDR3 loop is CAIKDYADTQYF. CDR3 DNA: TGTGCCATCAAAGATTATGCGGATACGCAGTATTTT.

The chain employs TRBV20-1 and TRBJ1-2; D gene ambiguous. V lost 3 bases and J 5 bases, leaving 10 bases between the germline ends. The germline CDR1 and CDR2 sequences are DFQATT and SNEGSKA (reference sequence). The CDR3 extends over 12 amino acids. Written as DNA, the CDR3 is TGCAGTGCTAGTCGGAACAGTTATGGCTACACCTTC. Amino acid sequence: CSASRNSYGYTF.

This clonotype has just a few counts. Here the CDR3 DNA reads TGTGCCAGCAGTGACTGGGGGGGTCAGCCCCAGCATTTT. It specifies CASSDWGGQPQHF. The chain couples TRBV6-4 to TRBJ1-5; tentatively, D is TRBD1 (5 bases). This CDR3 is 13 amino acids long. The germline gives CDR1 MRHNA, CDR2 SNTAGT. The V gene lost 1 base and the J gene lost 6 bases, with 7 bases spanning the gap.

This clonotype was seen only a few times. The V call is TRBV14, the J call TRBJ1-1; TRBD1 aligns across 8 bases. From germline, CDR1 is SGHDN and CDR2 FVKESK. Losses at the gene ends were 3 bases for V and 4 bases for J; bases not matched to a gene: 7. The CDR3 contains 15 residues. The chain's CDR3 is CASSQSGQGGTEAFF. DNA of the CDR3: TGTGCCAGCAGCCAGAGCGGACAGGGAGGCACTGAAGCTTTCTTT.

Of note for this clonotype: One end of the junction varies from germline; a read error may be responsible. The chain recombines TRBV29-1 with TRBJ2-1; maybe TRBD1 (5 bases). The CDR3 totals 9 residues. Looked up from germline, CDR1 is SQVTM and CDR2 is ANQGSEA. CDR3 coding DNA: TGCAGCGTTGGGCAGGGCCCAATCTTC. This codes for CSVGQGPIF.

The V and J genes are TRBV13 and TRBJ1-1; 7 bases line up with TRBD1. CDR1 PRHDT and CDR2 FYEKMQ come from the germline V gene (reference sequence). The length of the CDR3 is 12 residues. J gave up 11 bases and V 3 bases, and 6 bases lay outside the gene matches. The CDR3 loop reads CASSFPTQGAFF. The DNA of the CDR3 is TGTGCCAGCAGCTTCCCTACACAGGGGGCTTTCTTT.

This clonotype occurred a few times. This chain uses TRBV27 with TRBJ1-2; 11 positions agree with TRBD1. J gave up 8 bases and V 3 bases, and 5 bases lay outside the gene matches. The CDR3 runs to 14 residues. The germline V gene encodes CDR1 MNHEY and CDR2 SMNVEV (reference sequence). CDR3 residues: CASSLDRGLKGYTF. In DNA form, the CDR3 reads TGTGCCAGCAGTTTGGACAGGGGGCTGAAAGGCTACACCTTC.

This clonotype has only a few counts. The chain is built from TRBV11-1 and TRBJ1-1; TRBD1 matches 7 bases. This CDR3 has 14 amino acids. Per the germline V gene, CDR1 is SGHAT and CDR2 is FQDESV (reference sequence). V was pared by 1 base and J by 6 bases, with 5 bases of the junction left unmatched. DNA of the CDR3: TGTGCCAGCAGCTTAGAGGGGACAGAGGCTGAAGCTTTCTTT. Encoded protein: CASSLEGTEAEAFF.

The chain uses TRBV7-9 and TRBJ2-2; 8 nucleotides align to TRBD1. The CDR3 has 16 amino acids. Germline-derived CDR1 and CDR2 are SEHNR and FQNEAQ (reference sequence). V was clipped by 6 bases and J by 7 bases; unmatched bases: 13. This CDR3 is CASRHRYRGIDGELFF. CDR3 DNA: TGTGCCAGCAGACACCGGTACAGGGGGATAGACGGGGAGCTGTTTTTT.

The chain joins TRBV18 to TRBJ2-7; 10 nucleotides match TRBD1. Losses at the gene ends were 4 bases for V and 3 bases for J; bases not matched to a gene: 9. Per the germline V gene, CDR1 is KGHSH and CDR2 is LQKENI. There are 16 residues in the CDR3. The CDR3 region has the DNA TGTGCCAGCTCACTAAATCCGGGACAGGGGCTCTACGAGCAGTACTTC. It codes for CASSLNPGQGLYEQYF.

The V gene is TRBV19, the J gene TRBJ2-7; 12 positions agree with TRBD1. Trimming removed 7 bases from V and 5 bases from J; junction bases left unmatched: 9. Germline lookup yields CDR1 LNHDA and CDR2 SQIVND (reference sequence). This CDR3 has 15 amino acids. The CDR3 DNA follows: TGTGCCAGTAAGCCCCGGGACAGGGGGCTAGACGAGCAGTACTTC. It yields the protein CASKPRDRGLDEQYF.

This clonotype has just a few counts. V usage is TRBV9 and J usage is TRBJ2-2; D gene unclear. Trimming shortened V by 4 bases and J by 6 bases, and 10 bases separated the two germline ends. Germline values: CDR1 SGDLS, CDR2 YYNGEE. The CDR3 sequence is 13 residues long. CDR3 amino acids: CASSSRASGELFF. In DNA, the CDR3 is TGTGCCAGCAGCTCTAGAGCGTCCGGGGAGCTGTTTTTT. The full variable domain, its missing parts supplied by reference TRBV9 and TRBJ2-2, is DSGVTQTPKHLITATGQRVTLRCSPRSGDLSVYWYQQSLDQGLQFLIQYYNGEERAKGNILERFSAQQFPDLHSELNLSSLELGDSALYFCASSSRASGELFFGEGSRLTVL.

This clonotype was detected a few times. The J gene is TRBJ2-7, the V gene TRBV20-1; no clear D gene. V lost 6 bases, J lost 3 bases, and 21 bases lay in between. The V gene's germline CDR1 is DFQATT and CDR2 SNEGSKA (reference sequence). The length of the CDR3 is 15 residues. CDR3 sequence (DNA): TGCAGTGCCACAGCTGGAGACTCGAGTAACTACGAGCAGTACTTC. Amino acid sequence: CSATAGDSSNYEQYF.

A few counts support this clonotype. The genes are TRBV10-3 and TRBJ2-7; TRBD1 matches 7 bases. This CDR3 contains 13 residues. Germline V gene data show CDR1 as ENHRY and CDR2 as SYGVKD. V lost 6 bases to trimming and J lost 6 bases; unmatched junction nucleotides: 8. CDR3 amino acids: CAISWTGLGEQYF. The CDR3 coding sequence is TGTGCCATCAGCTGGACAGGCCTCGGCGAGCAGTACTTC.

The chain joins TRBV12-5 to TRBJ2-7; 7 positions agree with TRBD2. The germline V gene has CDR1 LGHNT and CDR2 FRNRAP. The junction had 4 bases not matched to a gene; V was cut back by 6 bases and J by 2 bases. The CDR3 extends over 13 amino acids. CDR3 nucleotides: TGTGCTAGTGGCCCCCGGGAGGCCTACGAGCAGTACTTC. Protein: CASGPREAYEQYF.

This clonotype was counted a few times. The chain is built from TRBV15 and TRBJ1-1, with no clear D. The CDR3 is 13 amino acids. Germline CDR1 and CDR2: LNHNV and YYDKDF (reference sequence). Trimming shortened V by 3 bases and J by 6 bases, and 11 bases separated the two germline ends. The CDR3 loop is CATSRGSGAEAFF. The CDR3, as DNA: TGTGCCACCAGCAGGGGGTCCGGCGCTGAAGCTTTCTTT.

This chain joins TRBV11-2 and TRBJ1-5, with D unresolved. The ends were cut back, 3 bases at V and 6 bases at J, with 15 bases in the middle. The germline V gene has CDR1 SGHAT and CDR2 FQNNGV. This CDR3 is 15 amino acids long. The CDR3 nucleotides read TGTGCCAGCAGCTTCAGCCGGGCCGTCGGTCAGCCCCAGCATTTT. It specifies CASSFSRAVGQPQHF.

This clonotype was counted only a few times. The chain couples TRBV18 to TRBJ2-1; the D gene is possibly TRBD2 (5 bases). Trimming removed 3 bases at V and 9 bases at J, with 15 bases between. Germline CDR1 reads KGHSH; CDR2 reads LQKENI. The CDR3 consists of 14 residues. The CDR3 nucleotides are TGTGCCAGCTCACCTTCGGGATTTGACGGTGAGCAGTTCTTC. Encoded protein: CASSPSGFDGEQFF.

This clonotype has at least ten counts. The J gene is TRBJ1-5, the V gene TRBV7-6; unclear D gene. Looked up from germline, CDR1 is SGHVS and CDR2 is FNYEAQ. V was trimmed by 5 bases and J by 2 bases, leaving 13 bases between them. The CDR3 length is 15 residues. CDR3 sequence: CASSLGPGGNQPQHF. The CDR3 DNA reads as TGTGCCAGCAGCCTTGGGCCCGGTGGCAATCAGCCCCAGCATTTT.

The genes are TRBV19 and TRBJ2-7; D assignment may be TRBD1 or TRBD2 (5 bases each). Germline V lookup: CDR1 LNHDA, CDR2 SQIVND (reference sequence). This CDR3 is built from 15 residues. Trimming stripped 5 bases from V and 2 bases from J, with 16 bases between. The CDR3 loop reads CASSSRGRVTYEQYF. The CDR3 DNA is TGTGCCAGTAGTTCGAGGGGCAGGGTAACCTACGAGCAGTACTTC.

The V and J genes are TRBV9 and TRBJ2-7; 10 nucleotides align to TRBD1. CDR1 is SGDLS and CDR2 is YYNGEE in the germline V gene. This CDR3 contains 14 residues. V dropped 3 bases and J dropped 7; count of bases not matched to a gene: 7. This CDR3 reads CASSGPGQGREQYF. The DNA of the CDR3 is TGTGCCAGCAGCGGCCCGGGACAGGGGAGGGAGCAGTACTTC.

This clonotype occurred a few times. This CDR3 is CASSYQRSMQDTQYF. CDR3 DNA: TGTGCCAGCAGCTACCAAAGATCAATGCAAGATACGCAGTATTTT. V is TRBV5-4 and J is TRBJ2-3; no firm D call. There are 15 residues in the CDR3. Germline CDR1 SGHNT, CDR2 YYREEE (reference sequence). V dropped 3 bases and J dropped 5 bases, with 16 bases sitting between them.

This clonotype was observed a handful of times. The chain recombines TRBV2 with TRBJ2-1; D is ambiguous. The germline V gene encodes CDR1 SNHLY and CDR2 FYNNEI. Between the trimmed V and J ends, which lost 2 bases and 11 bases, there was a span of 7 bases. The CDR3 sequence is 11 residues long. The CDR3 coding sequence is TGTGCCAGCAGTGAATTGACCCAGCAGTTCTTC. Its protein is CASSELTQQFF.

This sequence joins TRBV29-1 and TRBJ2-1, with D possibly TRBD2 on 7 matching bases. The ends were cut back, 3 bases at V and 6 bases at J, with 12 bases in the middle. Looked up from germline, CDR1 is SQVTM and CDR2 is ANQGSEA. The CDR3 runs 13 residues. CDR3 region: CSVDRGASNEQFF. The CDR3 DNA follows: TGCAGCGTTGACCGGGGGGCCAGCAATGAGCAGTTCTTC.